This passage covers 20 T cell receptor beta chains from one sample sequenced in a study of CD8+CD57+ T cells in acquired aplastic anemia. Profiling that covered TCR beta VDJ and CDR3 relied on genomic DNA as its template. TCRdb re-derived calls from the reads in MiXCR, one entry per CDR3 protein. The sample has more than 150,000 distinct CDR3 sequences; around 45% are singletons. Sample: sorted CD4+, CD8+, or CD8+CD57+ T cells (not recorded which) from PBMCs. All receptors derive from a human donor in good health.

With respect to this clonotype: A read error is likely, as this CDR3 ends without the conserved phenylalanine or tryptophan. The chain links TRBV7-6 to TRBJ2-7, with a weak D call TRBD1 (6 bases). The CDR3 covers 13 residues. Looked up from germline, CDR1 is SGHVS and CDR2 is FNYEAQ. V lost 5 bases to trimming and J lost 7 bases, with 15 bases between them. CDR3 sequence reads: CASSKRTAGEQYL. Here the CDR3 DNA reads TGTGCCAGCAGCAAAAGGACAGCCGGTGAGCAGTACCTC.

Here the CDR3 reads CASSPLLGNTEAFF. In DNA, the CDR3 is TGTGCCAGCTCACCACTTTTGGGGAACACTGAAGCTTTCTTT. The chain employs TRBV18 and TRBJ1-1; D unclear. This CDR3 is built from 14 residues. V was trimmed by 1 base and J by 1 base, leaving 7 bases between them. The germline gives CDR1 KGHSH, CDR2 LQKENI.

The DNA of the CDR3 is TGCAGTGCTCCCCTGACAGGGGGGTACACTGAAGCTTTCTTT. Amino acids: CSAPLTGGYTEAFF. The chain recombines TRBV20-1 with TRBJ1-1, with TRBD1 matching 9 bases. This CDR3 contains 14 residues. Per the germline V gene, CDR1 is DFQATT and CDR2 is SNEGSKA (reference sequence). Unmatched junction bases numbered 7, after V lost 5 bases and J lost 3 bases.

In its sample, this clonotype was seen many times. The rearrangement links TRBV14 to TRBJ2-7; 8 bases line up with TRBD2. J lost 4 bases, V lost 1 base, and 6 bases had no gene match. The CDR3 runs to 15 residues. Germline CDR1 and CDR2: SGHDN and FVKESK. CDR3 sequence: CASSQVSGSLYEQYF. In DNA form, the CDR3 reads TGTGCCAGCAGCCAAGTCAGCGGGAGTCTTTACGAGCAGTACTTC.

This sequence joins TRBV5-4 and TRBJ2-1; TRBD1 or TRBD2 may be the D gene (5 bases each). The V gene's germline CDR1 is SGHNT and CDR2 YYREEE (reference sequence). This CDR3 spans 15 amino acids. V was pared by 0 bases and J by 5 bases, with 12 bases between. CDR3 protein: CASSLEWLGDNEQFF. The CDR3 bases are TGTGCCAGCAGCTTGGAGTGGTTGGGGGACAATGAGCAGTTCTTC.

This clonotype was seen ten or more times. V is TRBV9 and J is TRBJ1-2, with D possibly being TRBD1 (5 bases). This CDR3 spans 14 amino acids. Between the trimmed V and J ends, which lost 0 bases and 11 bases, there was a span of 17 bases. From germline, CDR1 is SGDLS and CDR2 YYNGEE. CDR3 sequence (DNA): TGTGCCAGCAGCGTAGCAGAGGGGCGTATGAGATACACCTTC. Translating it yields CASSVAEGRMRYTF.

This clonotype was seen at least ten times. This chain uses TRBV6-1 with TRBJ1-6; 9 nucleotides match TRBD1. The trim removed 7 bases at V and 7 bases at J, leaving 5 bases unmatched. The CDR3 has 14 residues. CDR1 and CDR2 (germline): MNHNS, SASEGT. This CDR3 reads CASKTGGMNSPLHF. CDR3 nucleotides: TGTGCCAGCAAAACAGGGGGCATGAATTCACCCCTCCACTTT.

Remarks on this clonotype: One base away lies a much larger clone, so this may be a sequencing read error. The rearrangement links TRBV7-8 to TRBJ1-4, with D maybe TRBD1 (5 bases). The CDR3 is 14 amino acids. Germline V lookup: CDR1 SGHVS, CDR2 FQNEAQ. This chain's CDR3 is CASSLGRVEEKLSF. CDR3 nucleotides: TGTGCCAGCAGCTTAGGCAGGGTAGAGGAAAAACTGTCTTTT.

This chain links TRBV24-1 with TRBJ1-1; no reliable D call. The CDR3 contains 13 residues. From germline, CDR1 is KGHDR and CDR2 SFDVKD. The V and J ends lost 9 bases and 0 bases respectively, with 10 bases between them. The CDR3 DNA follows: TGTGCCACCCAGGACGGCATGAACACTGAAGCTTTCTTT. Protein product: CATQDGMNTEAFF.

The chain recombines TRBV20-1 with TRBJ2-7, with 7 positions matching TRBD2. With 0 bases clipped from V and 13 bases from J, the junction kept 12 bases outside the gene matches. Germline CDR1 and CDR2: DFQATT and SNEGSKA (reference sequence). The CDR3 extends over 13 amino acids. The CDR3 DNA is TGCAGTGCTAGAGATCGGAGCGGGGTAAATATCTACTTC. It encodes CSARDRSGVNIYF.

This clonotype was recorded many times. V usage is TRBV2 and J usage is TRBJ1-1; tentative D call: TRBD1 (5 bases). This CDR3 comprises 14 residues. V dropped 3 bases and J dropped 0 bases, with 8 bases sitting between them. The germline V gene has CDR1 SNHLY and CDR2 FYNNEI. The chain's CDR3 is CASSDDRLNTEAFF. In DNA, the CDR3 is TGTGCCAGCAGTGATGACAGATTGAACACTGAAGCTTTCTTT. Looking up the rest from reference TRBV2 and TRBJ1-1 gives the full variable domain: EPEVTQTPSHQVTQMGQEVILRCVPISNHLYFYWYRQILGQKVEFLVSFYNNEISEKSEIFDDQFSVERPDGSNFTLKIRSTKLEDSAMYFCASSDDRLNTEAFFGQGTRLTVV.

There are a few counts of this clonotype. The V gene is TRBV12-3 or TRBV12-4, the J gene TRBJ1-3; D possibly corresponds to TRBD1 (6 bases). The CDR3 contains 15 residues. Trimming left V 2 bases short and J 0 bases short, with 8 bases between. CDR3 sequence (DNA): TGTGCCAGCAGTTTACGACAGGTCTCTGGAAACACCATATATTTT. Translating it yields CASSLRQVSGNTIYF.

This chain joins TRBV10-3 and TRBJ2-7; D might be TRBD1 (5 bases). This CDR3 has 14 residues. CDR1 is ENHRY, CDR2 SYGVKD, per germline. Trimming cost V 8 bases and J 1 base, with 15 bases left between them. The CDR3 reads CAISPLSGSYEQYF. CDR3 sequence (DNA): TGTGCCATCTCACCATTATCAGGGTCCTACGAGCAGTACTTC.

At least ten counts were recorded for this clonotype. The chain combines TRBV3-1 with TRBJ2-3, with D perhaps TRBD2 (6 bases). Germline V gives CDR1 LGHDT, CDR2 YNNKEL (reference sequence). The CDR3 is 11 amino acids. V dropped 5 bases and J dropped 14 bases, with 14 bases sitting between them. CDR3 amino acids: CASSNGGNPYF. CDR3 sequence (DNA): TGTGCCAGCAGCAACGGGGGTAATCCGTATTTT.

At least ten counts were recorded for this clonotype. The chain is built from TRBV24-1 and TRBJ2-7; 10 nucleotides align to TRBD1. The CDR3 covers 13 residues. V trimming: 7 bases; J trimming: 5 bases; junction bases outside the gene matches: 4. The germline V gene encodes CDR1 KGHDR and CDR2 SFDVKD. CDR3 sequence reads: CATSGDRGHEQYF. The CDR3 DNA sequence: TGTGCCACCAGCGGGGACAGGGGCCACGAGCAGTACTTC.

A remark on this clonotype: This may be a read error, as it is one base from a much larger clone. The chain joins TRBV6-1 to TRBJ2-1; D is perhaps TRBD2 (6 bases). V was cut by 5 bases and J by 4 bases, with 15 bases left in between. The CDR3 consists of 15 residues. The germline V gene has CDR1 MNHNS and CDR2 SASEGT. The CDR3: CASSPPGLIYNEQFF. The CDR3 DNA reads TGTGCCAGCAGTCCGCCGGGACTTATTTACAATGAGCAGTTCTTC.

There are many counts of this clonotype. The rearrangement links TRBV20-1 to TRBJ2-1; 7 nucleotides align to TRBD2. Germline values: CDR1 DFQATT, CDR2 SNEGSKA (reference sequence). CDR3 length: 14 residues. The J segment lost 9 bases and the V segment lost 0 bases, leaving 8 bases of the junction unmatched. The CDR3 region is CSARDLAGAGEQFF. The CDR3 bases are TGCAGTGCTAGAGATCTGGCGGGAGCCGGTGAGCAGTTCTTC.

As to this clonotype: Given a much more abundant clone one base away, this may be a read error. The J gene is TRBJ2-1, the V gene TRBV24-1; TRBD1 aligns across 9 bases. V shed 1 base and J 12 bases; nucleotides not matched to a gene: 12. The CDR3 runs to 16 residues. Looked up from germline, CDR1 is KGHDR and CDR2 is SFDVKD. The CDR3 protein is CATSDFRTGARGGQFF. CDR3 DNA sequence: TGTGCCACCAGTGATTTTAGGACAGGGGCCAGGGGCGGGCAGTTCTTC.

The table lists this clonotype with many counts. This sequence joins TRBV19 and TRBJ1-2; D remains ambiguous. Trimming cost V 9 bases and J 11 bases, with 25 bases left between them. The CDR3 has 14 amino acids. Germline V gene sequence: CDR1 LNHDA, CDR2 SQIVND (reference sequence). DNA of the CDR3: TGTGCCAGCACTCCTTTTGGTGGGATTGTGAGATACACCTTC. Amino acid sequence: CASTPFGGIVRYTF. Full variable domain (outside the CDR3, taken from reference TRBV19 and TRBJ1-2): DGGITQSPKYLFRKEGQNVTLSCEQNLNHDAMYWYRQDPGQGLRLIYYSQIVNDFQKGDIAEGYSVSREKKESFPLTVTSAQKNPTAFYLCASTPFGGIVRYTFGSGTRLTVV.

This clonotype was observed a handful of times. The chain has TRBV30 and TRBJ1-6; D may be TRBD1 (5 bases). Germline CDR1 reads GTSNPN; CDR2 reads SVGIG (reference sequence). CDR3 length: 14 amino acids. With 0 bases removed from V and 10 bases from J, the gap between germline ends came to 13 bases. This CDR3 is CAWSVLQGSSPLHF. CDR3 nucleotides: TGTGCCTGGAGTGTCTTGCAGGGCTCCTCACCCCTCCACTTT.